Below are 15 T cell receptor beta chains sequenced from a single sample in a study of blood T cell repertoires in COVID-19. The protocol was immunoSEQ multiplex PCR, while the TCRdb copy is restricted to in-frame clones and leaves out a portion. The sample contains about 190,000 clones, more than 75% of which appear only once. The sequencing sample was made of PBMCs or T cells enriched from blood (not recorded which). Receptor source: a man in his forties with acute COVID-19.

The gene calls are TRBV5-1 and TRBJ2-7, with 8 nucleotides matching TRBD1. Germline CDR1 reads SGHRS; CDR2 reads YFSETQ. The CDR3 is made up of 14 amino acids. V dropped 0 bases and J dropped 5; count of bases not matched to a gene: 4. CDR3 sequence: CASSLDRGIDEQYF. Written as DNA, the CDR3 is TGCGCCAGCAGCTTGGACAGGGGGATCGACGAGCAGTACTTC.

CDR3 sequence reads: CASSVGQASEKLFF. The CDR3 DNA reads TGTGCCAGCAGCGTAGGACAGGCGAGTGAAAAACTGTTTTTT. This chain joins TRBV9 and TRBJ1-4; possibly TRBD1 for D (6 bases). Trimming cost V 0 bases and J 7 bases, with 10 bases left between them. CDR1 is SGDLS, CDR2 YYNGEE, per germline. The CDR3 totals 14 residues.

This chain joins TRBV7-9 and TRBJ2-5; 11 nucleotides match TRBD1. Trimming took 5 bases from V and 1 from J; bases not matched to a gene: 3. CDR1 is SEHNR, CDR2 FQNEAQ, per germline (reference sequence). The CDR3 is 15 amino acids. The CDR3 sequence: CASSLGQGVQETQYF. For the CDR3, the DNA is TGTGCCAGCAGCCTGGGACAGGGGGTCCAAGAGACCCAGTACTTC.

V usage is TRBV24-1 and J usage is TRBJ2-1; 8 nucleotides align to TRBD1. Germline lookup yields CDR1 KGHDR and CDR2 SFDVKD. This CDR3 has 14 residues. J was trimmed by 8 bases and V by 3 bases; bases with no gene match: 5. CDR3 nucleotide sequence: TGTGCCACCAGTGATAGGACAGGGATGGATGAGCAGTTCTTC. This sequence encodes CATSDRTGMDEQFF.

This rearrangement joins TRBV28 to TRBJ1-5, with D possibly being TRBD1 (6 bases). CDR1 MDHEN and CDR2 SYDVKM come from the germline V gene. V gave up 8 bases and J gave up 0 bases, with 8 bases separating them. The CDR3 has 13 amino acids. The CDR3 region has the DNA TGTGCCAGCGTACAGGGTAGCAATCAGCCCCAGCATTTT. Translation: CASVQGSNQPQHF.

Turning to this clone: Other nucleotide sequences in the sample specify the same CDR3. The rearrangement uses TRBV20-1 and TRBJ2-3; 7 positions match TRBD1. The J segment lost 3 bases and the V segment lost 3 bases, leaving 6 bases of the junction unmatched. The CDR3 has 14 amino acids. Germline V lookup: CDR1 DFQATT, CDR2 SNEGSKA (reference sequence). The CDR3 DNA follows: TGCAGTGCTAGTAGACAGGGAAGGACAGATACGCAGTATTTT. Amino acids: CSASRQGRTDTQYF.

V and J are TRBV28 and TRBJ1-6, with D unclear. The CDR3 runs to 12 residues. CDR1 is MDHEN, CDR2 SYDVKM, per germline. The V end lost 7 bases, the J end lost 7 bases, and 8 bases lay between the germline ends. CDR3 loop: CASKSPNSPLHF. CDR3 in DNA: TGTGCCAGCAAATCCCCAAATTCACCCCTCCACTTT.

The chain links TRBV28 to TRBJ2-7, with 11 bases fitting TRBD1. Germline CDR1 and CDR2: MDHEN and SYDVKM. The V and J ends lost 6 bases and 3 bases, in that order; junction bases with no gene match: 7. This CDR3 has 15 residues. CDR3 in DNA: TGTGCCAGCAGAATCGGGACAGGGGGTATCTACGAGCAGTACTTC. This gives the protein CASRIGTGGIYEQYF.

This clone has only one observation. The gene calls are TRBV4-1 and TRBJ1-1; 10 bases are a match to TRBD1. This CDR3 comprises 16 residues. CDR1 is MGHRA, CDR2 YSYEKL, per germline. V shed 5 bases and J 2 bases; nucleotides not matched to a gene: 8. As DNA, the CDR3 is TGCGCCAGCAGCAAAAGTGCGACAGGGGGCAACACTGAAGCTTTCTTT. It encodes CASSKSATGGNTEAFF.

V is TRBV28 and J is TRBJ1-5; D remains ambiguous. The V gene lost 5 bases and the J gene lost 3 bases, with 14 bases spanning the gap. Per the germline V gene, CDR1 is MDHEN and CDR2 is SYDVKM. The CDR3 has 15 residues. The DNA of the CDR3 is TGTGCCAGCAGTCCCCCCGGAGTGGACAATCAGCCCCAGCATTTT. This codes for CASSPPGVDNQPQHF.

This clone has just one count. The J gene is TRBJ1-1, the V gene TRBV10-3; the D gene is possibly TRBD1 (5 bases). Trimming took 8 bases from V and 1 from J, leaving 11 bases between them. This CDR3 spans 13 amino acids. Germline values: CDR1 ENHRY, CDR2 SYGVKD. For the CDR3, the DNA is TGTGCCATCCGCCCGACAGAGAACACTGAAGCTTTCTTT. Translation gives CAIRPTENTEAFF.

This rearrangement joins TRBV29-1 to TRBJ1-1, with 8 nucleotides matching TRBD1. Germline CDR1 reads SQVTM; CDR2 reads ANQGSEA. The CDR3 length is 13 residues. V was pared by 7 bases and J by 4 bases, with 8 bases of the junction left unmatched. CDR3 sequence: CSALGTGGTEAFF. The CDR3 DNA reads TGCAGCGCGTTAGGTACAGGGGGCACTGAAGCTTTCTTT.

This rearrangement joins TRBV28 to TRBJ1-6; no clear D. The CDR3 runs 13 residues. V lost 6 bases to trimming and J lost 7 bases, with 10 bases between them. The germline CDR1 and CDR2 sequences are MDHEN and SYDVKM. Here the CDR3 reads CASRRTGNSPLHF. The CDR3 DNA reads TGTGCCAGCAGGAGGACGGGGAATTCACCCCTCCACTTT.

The chain carries TRBV7-2 and TRBJ2-7, with 9 nucleotides matching TRBD1. V gave up 4 bases and J gave up 7 bases; unmatched junction bases: 14. Germline CDR1 is SGHTA and CDR2 is FQGNSA. The CDR3 has 16 amino acids. CDR3 in DNA: TGTGCCAGCAGCTCGAGAGGGGCACCGGGACAGGGTGAGCAGTACTTC. The encoded protein is CASSSRGAPGQGEQYF.

This CDR3 reads CASSSVPGTGNQPQHF. The CDR3 region has the DNA TGCGCCAGCAGCTCGGTCCCCGGGACAGGGAATCAGCCCCAGCATTTT. The chain combines TRBV5-1 with TRBJ1-5; 9 bases agree with TRBD1. CDR3 length equals 16 residues. The V gene end was trimmed by 3 bases and the J gene end by 4 bases; junction bases not matched to a gene: 8. Germline lookup yields CDR1 SGHRS and CDR2 YFSETQ.